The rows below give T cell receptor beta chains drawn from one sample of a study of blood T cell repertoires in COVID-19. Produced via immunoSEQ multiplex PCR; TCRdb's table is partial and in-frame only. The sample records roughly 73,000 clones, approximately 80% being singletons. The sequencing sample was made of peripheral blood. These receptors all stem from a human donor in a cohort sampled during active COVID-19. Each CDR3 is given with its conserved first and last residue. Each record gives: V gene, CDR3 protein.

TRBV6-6 CASINEGDTNTGELFF
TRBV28 CASSFEWGLGGAEAFF
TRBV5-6 CASSLRETGELFF
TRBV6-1 CASSVIEAAANQPQHF
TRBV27 CASSTQGSRTDTQYF
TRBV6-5 CASTPTGGKYEQYF
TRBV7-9 CASRSRTGSGTDTQYF
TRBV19 CASSMHRGRGTDTQYF
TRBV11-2 CASSLQLGGEQYF
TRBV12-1 CASSSITSGGYEQYF
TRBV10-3 CATTLLAGSSYEQYF
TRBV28 CASISGGEGQPQHF
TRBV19 CASSGRDRGRDEQYF
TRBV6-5 CASNLGQPNTEAFF
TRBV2 CASSLSLTGFTYEQYF
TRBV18 CASSPGTGRTGANVLTF
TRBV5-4 CASSLSSGGPDTQYF
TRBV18 CASSPGQGGYNSPLHF
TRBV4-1 CASSLGQGNQPQHF
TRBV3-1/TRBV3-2 CASSQGGLEAFF